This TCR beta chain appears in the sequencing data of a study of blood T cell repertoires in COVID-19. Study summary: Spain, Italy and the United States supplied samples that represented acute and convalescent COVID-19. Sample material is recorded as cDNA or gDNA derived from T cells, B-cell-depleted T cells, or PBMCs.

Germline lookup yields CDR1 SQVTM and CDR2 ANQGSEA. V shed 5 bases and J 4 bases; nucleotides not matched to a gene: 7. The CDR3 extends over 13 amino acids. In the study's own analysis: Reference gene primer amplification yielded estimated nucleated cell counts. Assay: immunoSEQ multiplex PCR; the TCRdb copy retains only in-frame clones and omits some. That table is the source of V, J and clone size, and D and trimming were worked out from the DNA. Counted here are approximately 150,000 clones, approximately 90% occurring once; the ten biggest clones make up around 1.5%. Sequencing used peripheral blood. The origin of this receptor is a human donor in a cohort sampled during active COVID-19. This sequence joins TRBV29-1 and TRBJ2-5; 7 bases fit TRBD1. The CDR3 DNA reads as TGCAGCGTTCAACAGGGGACGGGAGAGACCCAGTACTTC. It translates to CSVQQGTGETQYF.